This TCR beta chain was captured in a study of CXCR3-negative and CXCR3-positive naive CD8 T cells. Overall study: For each library, about 1.5 +/- 0.3 million TRB reads were obtained, some 140 million in total. General observations from the study: PBMCs showed partially decreased CXCR3 expression after cryopreservation, and most assays used fresh PBMCs. Naive subsets were similarly diverse, while memory CD8+ repertoires were much less diverse. Naive cells, whether CXCR3-negative or CXCR3-positive, had similar TRBV-TRBJ usage, while memory cells differed.

Turning to this clonotype: Its specificity is not known.

Carrying UMI labels, the TRB cDNA libraries were prepared through 5' RACE. From its re-call of the 5' RACE reads, TCRdb lists each CDR3 protein once, without DNA. Its table records 80,000 to 95,000 distinct CDR3 sequences. The CDR3 loop spans 15 amino acids. Germline-derived CDR1 and CDR2 are MNHEY and SVGAGI. This TCR derives from a human donor in good health. Some clones in this sample may be carry-over from other donors' samples. The chain uses TRBV6-5 and TRBJ2-2; absent DNA, TCRdb's TRBD1 call cannot be checked. The sample comprised naive CXCR3- CD8+ T cells from blood. Indicated subset: CD45RO-CCR7+CD27+CD95- naive CD8+ T cells lacking CXCR3 (TNR3-). The CDR3: CASSPSRGYTGELFF.